This T cell receptor beta chain was captured in a study of tumor-infiltrating lymphocytes in primary liver carcinoma. As for the study in general: Stage T1-T3 N0M0 and a size of roughly 4.2 to 10 cm characterized the tumors.

RNA and DNA were co-extracted from about 20-30 mg of unsorted bulk tissue. CDR3 length equals 16 residues. Germline V lookup: CDR1 LNHDA, CDR2 SQIVND (reference sequence). V lost 3 bases, J lost 4 bases, and 16 bases lay in between. There are many counts of this clonotype. A constant-region primer primed TCR beta cDNA synthesis from 400 to 600 ng of total RNA. Sequencing libraries for TCR beta derived from three nested multiplex PCR rounds that used slightly modified ARM-PCR. Both of the initial two PCR rounds ran for around 9 cycles and employed TRBV1-TRBV30 forward primers alongside a C-beta reverse primer. TCRdb redid the calling of the multiplex PCR reads with MiXCR, one entry per CDR3 protein. The sample includes 40,000 to 45,000 distinct CDR3 sequences, about three quarters of them seen just once.

The receptor's source is a man between 35 and 55 years old with primary liver carcinoma and hepatitis B virus infection. This chain joins TRBV19 and TRBJ1-5, with TRBD1 as a possible D gene (5 bases). Sequenced material: liver tumor tissue from sampling region 2. The subset is: tumor region T2, inferior pole. In DNA form, the CDR3 reads TGTGCCAGTAGTATCTTGGAGACAGTGGGGAATCAGCCCCAGCATTTT. Residues: CASSILETVGNQPQHF.